Described below is a single TCR beta chain sequence and its context. The data belong to a study of blood T cell repertoires in COVID-19. Here immunoSEQ multiplex PCR was the method, and the copy in TCRdb shows in-frame clones only, minus some. The profile shows about 92,000 clones, about 71% of them singletons. The V gene's germline CDR1 is KGHSH and CDR2 LQKENI. Trimming cost V 2 bases and J 8 bases; bases outside gene matches: 10. CDR3 length: 15 residues. Sequenced input: peripheral blood. The source is a woman aged 55-70 years in a cohort sampled during active or convalescent COVID-19. The chain links TRBV18 to TRBJ1-2; 8 bases are shared with TRBD1. CDR3 amino acids: CASSPETGAPWGYTF. CDR3 sequence (DNA): TGTGCCAGCTCACCAGAGACAGGGGCCCCCTGGGGCTACACCTTC.